The rows below give T cell receptor beta chains drawn from one sample of a study of T cell responses to AZD1222 COVID-19 vaccine. Profiling relied on immunoSEQ multiplex PCR, and the TCRdb table lists in-frame clones only, not all of them. The table includes about 150,000 clones, about 91% detected once. The sequenced sample was peripheral blood, obtained on day 0 of AZD1222 vaccination. These TCRs come from an adult in good health. Both conserved end residues are part of each CDR3. D genes are given only for firm matches. Some rows mark clone size as missing; the rest say once, few, many or name a class of expanded clone.

V: TRBV6-5
size: .
J: TRBJ1-3
D: .
CDR3: CASSFLGVLSGNTIYF
DNA: TGTGCCAGCAGTTTTCTCGGGGTCCTCTCTGGAAACACCATATATTTT

V: TRBV27
size: few
J: TRBJ1-3
D: .
CDR3: CASSLTDSLLFGNTIYF
DNA: TGTGCCAGCAGTCTAACTGACAGCCTCTTATTTGGAAACACCATATATTTT

V: TRBV5-4
size: .
J: TRBJ1-1
D: .
CDR3: CASSSGGLSYEAFF
DNA: TGTGCCAGCAGCTCGGGGGGGCTATCCTATGAAGCTTTCTTT

V: TRBV11-2
size: once
J: TRBJ2-2
D: .
CDR3: CASSPGIIGELFF
DNA: TGTGCCAGCAGCCCAGGGATAATCGGGGAGCTGTTTTTT

V: TRBV7-2
size: .
J: TRBJ2-7
D: .
CDR3: CASSLVGSDKQYF
DNA: TGTGCCAGCAGCTTAGTAGGTTCAGACAAGCAGTACTTC

V: TRBV3-1/TRBV3-2
size: .
J: TRBJ1-1
D: .
CDR3: CASSVAGRGTEAFF
DNA: TGTGCCAGCAGCGTAGCAGGGCGGGGCACTGAAGCTTTCTTT

V: TRBV20-1
size: .
J: TRBJ2-1
D: TRBD2
CDR3: CSASSLAGGGHEQFF
DNA: TGCAGTGCTAGTTCACTAGCGGGAGGAGGTCATGAGCAGTTCTTC

V: TRBV5-1
size: .
J: TRBJ2-5
D: TRBD2
CDR3: CASSLSLAGGRETQYF
DNA: TGCGCCAGCAGCTTGAGCCTAGCGGGAGGTCGGGAGACCCAGTACTTC

V: TRBV27
size: .
J: TRBJ2-1
D: TRBD2
CDR3: CASSLGIAGVNEQFF
DNA: TGTGCCAGCAGTTTGGGAATAGCGGGAGTCAATGAGCAGTTCTTC

V: TRBV13
size: .
J: TRBJ2-1
D: .
CDR3: CASSLRSSSHNEQFF
DNA: TGTGCCAGCAGCTTGAGGTCCAGCTCTCACAATGAGCAGTTCTTC

V: TRBV19
size: .
J: TRBJ2-3
D: .
CDR3: CASIGPRKWDTQYF
DNA: TGTGCCAGTATCGGGCCTAGAAAATGGGATACGCAGTATTTT

V: TRBV3-1/TRBV3-2
size: .
J: TRBJ2-1
D: .
CDR3: CASSLDSSSYNEQFF
DNA: TGTGCCAGCAGCTTGGACTCCAGCTCCTACAATGAGCAGTTCTTC

V: TRBV18
size: .
J: TRBJ2-7
D: .
CDR3: CASSPQGGGYEQYF
DNA: TGTGCCAGCTCACCACAGGGCGGAGGATACGAGCAGTACTTC

V: TRBV12-3/TRBV12-4
size: .
J: TRBJ1-4
D: .
CDR3: CASISTAQEKLFF
DNA: TGTGCCAGCATTAGCACGGCTCAGGAAAAACTGTTTTTT

V: TRBV12-3/TRBV12-4
size: .
J: TRBJ1-2
D: .
CDR3: CASSRDNYGYTF
DNA: TGTGCCAGCAGTCGGGACAACTATGGCTACACCTTC

V: TRBV2
size: .
J: TRBJ2-2
D: .
CDR3: CASSLRLGENTGELFF
DNA: TGTGCCAGCAGTCTCCGACTAGGGGAGAACACCGGGGAGCTGTTTTTT

V: TRBV28
size: .
J: TRBJ1-1
D: TRBD1
CDR3: CASSFLGDRANTEAFF
DNA: TGTGCCAGCAGTTTCCTTGGGGACAGGGCTAACACTGAAGCTTTCTTT

V: TRBV5-4
size: .
J: TRBJ2-7
D: .
CDR3: CASSATSTGGGYEQYF
DNA: TGTGCCAGCAGCGCAACCTCGACAGGAGGAGGCTACGAGCAGTACTTC

V: TRBV7-8
size: .
J: TRBJ2-3
D: .
CDR3: CASSPPTGTDTQYF
DNA: TGTGCCAGCAGCCCTCCGACGGGCACAGATACGCAGTATTTT

V: TRBV7-2
size: .
J: TRBJ1-1
D: .
CDR3: CASSLVRTGEAFF
DNA: TGTGCCAGCAGCTTAGTGAGGACCGGCGAGGCTTTCTTT

V: TRBV5-1
size: .
J: TRBJ2-1
D: .
CDR3: CASSVGAEYNEQFF
DNA: TGCGCCAGCAGCGTGGGGGCCGAGTACAATGAGCAGTTCTTC

V: TRBV30
size: .
J: TRBJ1-5
D: .
CDR3: CAWRRNSNQPQHF
DNA: TGTGCCTGGAGGAGGAACAGCAATCAGCCCCAGCATTTT

V: TRBV7-3
size: .
J: TRBJ2-1
D: .
CDR3: CASSLTLGFGNEQFF
DNA: TGTGCCAGCAGCTTAACGTTAGGGTTCGGGAATGAGCAGTTCTTC

V: TRBV5-1
size: .
J: TRBJ2-2
D: .
CDR3: CASSSDPNTGELFF
DNA: TGCGCCAGCAGCTCTGACCCGAACACCGGGGAGCTGTTTTTT

V: TRBV5-6
size: few
J: TRBJ2-7
D: .
CDR3: CASRYGPIGYEQYF
DNA: TGTGCCAGCAGATATGGACCGATCGGCTACGAGCAGTACTTC

V: TRBV5-1
size: .
J: TRBJ1-6
D: TRBD1
CDR3: CASSLDQGARDSPLHF
DNA: TGCGCCAGCAGCTTGGATCAGGGGGCAAGGGATTCACCCCTCCACTTT

V: TRBV19
size: .
J: TRBJ1-4
D: .
CDR3: CASSIDRGYTNEKLFF
DNA: TGTGCCAGTAGTATAGACAGGGGCTATACTAATGAAAAACTGTTTTTT

V: TRBV7-9
size: .
J: TRBJ1-5
D: .
CDR3: CASSLGPVANQPQHF
DNA: TGTGCCAGCAGCTTAGGACCTGTAGCCAATCAGCCCCAGCATTTT

V: TRBV19
size: .
J: TRBJ2-7
D: TRBD1
CDR3: CASSIGVDRDEQYF
DNA: TGTGCCAGTAGTATAGGTGTGGACAGGGATGAGCAGTACTTC

V: TRBV19
size: .
J: TRBJ2-5
D: TRBD1
CDR3: CASSRDRGQETQYF
DNA: TGTGCCAGTAGTCGGGACAGGGGGCAAGAGACCCAGTACTTC

V: TRBV13
size: .
J: TRBJ2-4
D: TRBD1
CDR3: CASSWDRAKNIQYF
DNA: TGTGCCAGCAGTTGGGACAGGGCCAAAAACATTCAGTACTTC

V: TRBV7-9
size: .
J: TRBJ2-3
D: TRBD1
CDR3: CASSPRFGTGVTDTQYF
DNA: TGTGCCAGCAGCCCACGGTTTGGGACAGGGGTTACAGATACGCAGTATTTT

V: TRBV28
size: .
J: TRBJ1-2
D: .
CDR3: CASSLGGGNYGYTF
DNA: TGTGCCAGCAGTTTAGGCGGGGGTAACTATGGCTACACCTTC

V: TRBV6-5
size: .
J: TRBJ2-3
D: TRBD1
CDR3: CASRTSGGSQYF
DNA: TGTGCCAGCAGGACCTCAGGGGGCTCGCAGTATTTT

V: TRBV2
size: few
J: TRBJ1-2
D: .
CDR3: CASSEEGQGYGYTF
DNA: TGTGCCAGCAGTGAAGAGGGTCAGGGCTATGGCTACACCTTC

V: TRBV11-2
size: .
J: TRBJ1-6
D: .
CDR3: CASSLDNSPLHF
DNA: TGTGCCAGCAGCTTAGACAATTCACCCCTCCACTTT

V: TRBV20-1
size: .
J: TRBJ1-2
D: .
CDR3: CSEGGDYGYTF
DNA: TGCAGTGAGGGAGGGGACTATGGCTACACCTTC

V: TRBV27
size: .
J: TRBJ2-2
D: .
CDR3: CASSLQVGGRPGGELFF
DNA: TGTGCCAGCAGTTTACAGGTTGGGGGGCGTCCCGGCGGGGAGCTGTTTTTT

V: TRBV7-9
size: .
J: TRBJ2-1
D: .
CDR3: CASSPGALMNKDEQFF
DNA: TGTGCCAGCAGCCCAGGTGCCTTGATGAACAAAGATGAGCAGTTCTTC

V: TRBV7-2
size: few
J: TRBJ1-5
D: .
CDR3: CASSPPGWGNQPQHF
DNA: TGTGCCAGCAGTCCACCGGGATGGGGCAATCAGCCCCAGCATTTT

V: TRBV7-8
size: .
J: TRBJ1-1
D: .
CDR3: CASSRGGANTEAFF
DNA: TGTGCCAGCAGCAGAGGGGGGGCGAACACTGAAGCTTTCTTT

V: TRBV14
size: .
J: TRBJ1-3
D: TRBD1
CDR3: CASSQRTGTSGNTIYF
DNA: TGTGCCAGCAGCCAAAGGACAGGGACCTCAGGAAACACCATATATTTT

V: TRBV10-3
size: .
J: TRBJ1-4
D: .
CDR3: CAISDRGQGEKLFF
DNA: TGTGCCATCAGTGACAGGGGCCAAGGAGAAAAACTGTTTTTT

V: TRBV10-1
size: .
J: TRBJ1-1
D: .
CDR3: CASRGHLDTEAFF
DNA: TGCGCCAGCAGGGGACATCTGGACACTGAAGCTTTCTTT

V: TRBV19
size: .
J: TRBJ1-2
D: TRBD1
CDR3: CASSRGQPVYGYTF
DNA: TGTGCCAGTAGCAGGGGACAGCCCGTCTATGGCTACACCTTC

V: TRBV4-2
size: .
J: TRBJ2-1
D: .
CDR3: CASSQPVAYNEQFF
DNA: TGTGCCAGCAGCCAACCAGTCGCCTACAATGAGCAGTTCTTC

V: TRBV5-4
size: .
J: TRBJ1-2
D: .
CDR3: CASSNPLRGERGYTF
DNA: TGTGCCAGCAGCAATCCATTGAGGGGGGAACGGGGCTACACCTTC

V: TRBV15
size: .
J: TRBJ2-3
D: TRBD2
CDR3: CATSRDWAGRETDTQYF
DNA: TGTGCCACCAGCAGAGACTGGGCGGGGCGGGAGACAGATACGCAGTATTTT